A single sample is the source of the 27 T cell receptor beta chains below, sequenced in a study of human T cells and chemical hapten exposure listed by TCRdb under 2021. Library method: RACE. The sample was run on a NextSeq 500. TCRdb ran its own pipeline on the public reads, namely fastp trimming at Q25 and MiXCR clone calling, and kept in-frame beta chains. For every CDR3 protein sequence, its rows merge into one entry that carries the most common genes and DNA. For this sample the table gives under 200,000 distinct CDR3 sequences, of which under 35% were detected only once. The ten largest clones represent nearly 3% of the sample. The sample's time point label is to be understood as: pre-sensitization, week 0. The treatment or condition label, read with the paper, signifies: therapeutic diphenylcyclopropenone sensitization with weekly scalp DPC. Sequences were derived from whole blood, sampled in connection with sensitization to the hapten diphenylcyclopropenone (DPC). The receptors stem from a woman aged 25 to 39 with alopecia areata. Some clones in this sample may be carry-over from other donors' samples.

The rearrangement uses TRBV5-1 and TRBJ2-3; TRBD2 matches 11 bases. CDR1 is SGHRS, CDR2 YFSETQ, per germline. The CDR3 is 16 residues long. With V trimmed by 0 bases and J by 5 bases, 5 bases remained unmatched. The CDR3 coding sequence is TGCGCCAGCAGCTTGGAGGCTAGCGGGGGGATAGATACGCAGTATTTT. It encodes CASSLEASGGIDTQYF.

V usage is TRBV5-1 and J usage is TRBJ2-7; D gene unclear. Trimming shortened V by 4 bases and J by 1 base, and 15 bases separated the two germline ends. The CDR3 totals 15 residues. Germline values: CDR1 SGHRS, CDR2 YFSETQ. CDR3: CASSRGTTTSYEQYF. The CDR3 DNA follows: TGCGCCAGCAGCCGTGGTACGACAACTTCCTACGAGCAGTACTTC. The full variable domain, in which reference TRBV5-1 and TRBJ2-7 provide the parts outside the CDR3, is KAGVTQTPRYLIKTRGQQVTLSCSPISGHRSVSWYQQTPGQGLQFLFEYFSETQRNKGNFPGRFSGRQFSNSRSEMNVSTLELGDSALYLCASSRGTTTSYEQYFGPGTRLTVT.

The chain employs TRBV29-1 and TRBJ1-2; D not certain. The CDR3 covers 12 residues. Germline V gene data show CDR1 as SQVTM and CDR2 as ANQGSEA. V shed 3 bases and J shed 2 bases, with 7 bases lying between them. The CDR3 coding sequence is TGCAGCGTTGAGTCGGGGAACTATGGCTACACCTTC. Residues: CSVESGNYGYTF.

The chain uses TRBV6-2 or TRBV6-3 and TRBJ1-1; D ambiguous. Germline V gives CDR1 MNHEY, CDR2 SVGEGT. The CDR3 is 13 residues long. V lost 0 bases to trimming and J lost 3 bases, with 5 bases between them. CDR3 sequence (DNA): TGTGCCAGCAGTTACTCACGGGACACTGAAGCTTTCTTT. It codes for CASSYSRDTEAFF.

This clonotype was seen a few times. The rearrangement joins TRBV30 to TRBJ1-1, with D unclear. Germline-derived CDR1 and CDR2 are GTSNPN and SVGIG (reference sequence). The CDR3 loop spans 13 amino acids. V was shortened by 2 bases and J by 4 bases, with 11 bases between the two germline ends. DNA for the CDR3: TGTGCCTGGAGTTACCCGCACCCCACTGAAGCTTTCTTT. Amino acid sequence: CAWSYPHPTEAFF.

This rearrangement joins TRBV4-1 to TRBJ2-3; D gene ambiguous. The CDR3 covers 15 residues. Germline V CDR1 and CDR2: MGHRA, YSYEKL. Trimming took off 4 bases at V and 1 base at J, with 12 bases between the two ends. CDR3 amino acids: CASSPVGVGTDTQYF. CDR3 nucleotides: TGCGCCAGCAGCCCCGTCGGAGTTGGCACAGATACGCAGTATTTT.

The rearrangement joins TRBV2 to TRBJ1-5, with no clear D. This CDR3 is 13 amino acids long. Trimming took 7 bases from V and 4 from J, leaving 11 bases between them. Per germline, CDR1 SNHLY and CDR2 FYNNEI. The CDR3 region is CASTGGSNQPQHF. The CDR3 DNA reads as TGTGCCAGCACGGGCGGCTCTAATCAGCCCCAGCATTTT. Together with reference TRBV2 and TRBJ1-5, the CDR3 gives the full variable domain: EPEVTQTPSHQVTQMGQEVILRCVPISNHLYFYWYRQILGQKVEFLVSFYNNEISEKSEIFDDQFSVERPDGSNFTLKIRSTKLEDSAMYFCASTGGSNQPQHFGDGTRLSIL.

This clonotype was detected a few times. CDR3 sequence reads: CASSYSDPAMSYGYTF. The CDR3 nucleotides read TGTGCCAGCAGTTACTCAGATCCAGCAATGAGCTATGGCTACACCTTC. J is TRBJ1-2 and V is TRBV6-2 or TRBV6-3; D is unresolved. V lost 0 bases and J 4 bases, leaving 15 bases between the germline ends. Germline lookup yields CDR1 MNHEY and CDR2 SVGEGT. This CDR3 comprises 16 residues.

This rearrangement joins TRBV20-1 to TRBJ2-3, with a weak D call TRBD1 (6 bases). The CDR3 loop spans 15 amino acids. V lost 4 bases and J 0 bases, leaving 14 bases between the germline ends. Germline V CDR1 and CDR2: DFQATT, SNEGSKA (reference sequence). This chain's CDR3 is CSAIKDSYSTDTQYF. The CDR3 DNA reads TGCAGTGCTATTAAGGACAGCTATAGCACAGATACGCAGTATTTT.

This clonotype showed up many times. This rearrangement joins TRBV29-1 to TRBJ2-2, with D possibly called TRBD1 or TRBD2 (5 bases each). Trimming cost V 6 bases and J 6 bases, with 17 bases left between them. There are 14 residues in the CDR3. From germline, CDR1 is SQVTM and CDR2 ANQGSEA. CDR3 sequence: CSVWPGTAAGELFF. In DNA form, the CDR3 reads TGCAGCGTATGGCCAGGGACGGCGGCCGGGGAGCTGTTTTTT.

This clonotype was detected a few times. V and J are TRBV6-5 and TRBJ2-7; D is possibly TRBD1 (6 bases). The CDR3 is 15 amino acids. Germline V gene sequence: CDR1 MNHEY, CDR2 SVGAGI. V dropped 6 bases and J dropped 3 bases, with 18 bases sitting between them. The CDR3 sequence is CASRVGQGTNYEQYF. CDR3 DNA sequence: TGTGCCAGCAGGGTCGGTCAGGGGACCAACTACGAGCAGTACTTC.

The chain couples TRBV4-1 to TRBJ2-7; possibly TRBD1 for D (5 bases). The CDR3 loop spans 17 amino acids. CDR1 and CDR2 from the germline V gene are MGHRA and YSYEKL. The ends were cut back, 4 bases at V and 2 bases at J, with 21 bases in the middle. DNA for the CDR3: TGCGCCAGCAGCCCCTCTCTAGGGCAGGGCCTTGCCTACGAGCAGTACTTC. Its protein product is CASSPSLGQGLAYEQYF.

This clonotype was picked up a small number of times. The V call is TRBV7-2, the J call TRBJ2-1; 7 nucleotides match TRBD1. CDR3 length: 15 amino acids. From germline, CDR1 is SGHTA and CDR2 FQGNSA. Trimming removed 4 bases from V and 7 bases from J; junction bases left unmatched: 10. The CDR3 region has the DNA TGTGCCAGCAGCTCTCTGGACAGGTTTGGGAATGAGCAGTTCTTC. It translates to CASSSLDRFGNEQFF.

This clonotype occurred many times. The J gene is TRBJ2-5, the V gene TRBV20-1, with 9 bases aligning to TRBD2. The CDR3 loop spans 14 amino acids. V lost 2 bases and J lost 4; bases outside the gene matches: 5. Germline loops: CDR1 DFQATT, CDR2 SNEGSKA (reference sequence). The CDR3 loop reads CSARPGLARETQYF. In DNA form, the CDR3 reads TGCAGTGCTAGACCCGGACTAGCGCGAGAGACCCAGTACTTC.

The J gene is TRBJ2-3, the V gene TRBV29-1; 10 positions match TRBD2. The junction had 2 bases not matched to a gene; V was cut back by 4 bases and J by 4 bases. Germline V gene data show CDR1 as SQVTM and CDR2 as ANQGSEA. CDR3 length equals 13 residues. This chain's CDR3 is CSVGAGGADTQYF. In DNA form, the CDR3 reads TGCAGCGTTGGAGCGGGGGGGGCAGATACGCAGTATTTT.

This clonotype was picked up many times. This chain joins TRBV4-3 and TRBJ1-6, with D tentatively TRBD1 (5 bases). The CDR3 length is 17 residues. Trimming pared 3 bases from V and 6 bases from J, leaving 18 bases between. Germline-derived CDR1 and CDR2 are LGHNA and YSLEER. The CDR3 DNA reads as TGCGCCAGCAGCCACGGGGGAACTGGGGGACTTAATTCACCCCTCCACTTT. Residues: CASSHGGTGGLNSPLHF.

The sample holds one count of this clonotype. This chain uses TRBV9 with TRBJ2-3, with 9 bases identical to TRBD2. The CDR3 loop spans 18 amino acids. V shed 4 bases and J 0 bases; nucleotides not matched to a gene: 12. CDR1 is SGDLS, CDR2 YYNGEE, per germline. The CDR3 DNA follows: TGTGCCAGCAGCCTAGACCCTAGCGGGATTTCTAGCACAGATACGCAGTATTTT. Amino acids: CASSLDPSGISSTDTQYF. Based on the CDR3 plus reference TRBV9 and TRBJ2-3, the full variable domain is DSGVTQTPKHLITATGQRVTLRCSPRSGDLSVYWYQQSLDQGLQFLIQYYNGEERAKGNILERFSAQQFPDLHSELNLSSLELGDSALYFCASSLDPSGISSTDTQYFGPGTRLTVL.

This clonotype was found a few times. V is TRBV10-3 and J is TRBJ2-1; tentatively, D is TRBD1 (7 bases). Germline loops: CDR1 ENHRY, CDR2 SYGVKD. This CDR3 has 15 residues. With 3 bases removed from V and 12 bases from J, the gap between germline ends came to 21 bases. The CDR3 nucleotides are TGTGCCATCAGTGATCAGGTCAGGGGGGTTTCAAGGCAGTTCTTC. It is translated as CAISDQVRGVSRQFF.

This chain uses TRBV4-3 with TRBJ2-1; no reliable D call. Germline CDR1 and CDR2: LGHNA and YSLEER. Trimming left V 0 bases short and J 6 bases short, with 9 bases between. This CDR3 region has 14 residues. In DNA form, the CDR3 reads TGCGCCAGCAGCCAAGATATTAGGAGCAATGAGCAGTTCTTC. Protein sequence: CASSQDIRSNEQFF.

The chain links TRBV20-1 to TRBJ2-3; D is unclear. Per the germline V gene, CDR1 is DFQATT and CDR2 is SNEGSKA (reference sequence). CDR3 length: 14 residues. Trimming stripped 1 base from V and 6 bases from J, with 14 bases between. CDR3 residues: CSARVGSLMDTQYF. Here the CDR3 DNA reads TGCAGTGCTAGAGTCGGCAGCCTGATGGATACGCAGTATTTT.

This clonotype was detected only a few times. This chain connects TRBV14 to TRBJ2-7; D is uncertain. CDR1 is SGHDN, CDR2 FVKESK, per germline. The CDR3 is made up of 14 amino acids. V was cut by 0 bases and J by 7 bases, with 13 bases left in between. The CDR3 bases are TGTGCCAGCAGCCAAGATAGTGCAGAAAAAGAGCAGTACTTC. Translating gives CASSQDSAEKEQYF.

This sequence joins TRBV10-3 and TRBJ1-4; D is unresolved. V was trimmed by 0 bases and J by 2 bases, leaving 7 bases between them. Germline CDR1 is ENHRY and CDR2 is SYGVKD. There are 15 residues in the CDR3. Written as DNA, the CDR3 is TGTGCCATCAGTGAGTCGTTCGGGACTAATGAAAAACTGTTTTTT. Protein sequence: CAISESFGTNEKLFF.

The chain uses TRBV29-1 and TRBJ1-1; possible D gene TRBD1, 6 bases. The CDR3 runs 11 residues. Between the trimmed V and J ends, which lost 3 bases and 6 bases, there was a span of 8 bases. Per germline, CDR1 SQVTM and CDR2 ANQGSEA. The CDR3 here is CSVEDSSEAFF. CDR3 coding DNA: TGCAGCGTTGAGGACAGTTCTGAAGCTTTCTTT.

The V and J genes are TRBV5-6 and TRBJ1-1; the match to TRBD1 covers 7 bases. CDR3 size: 14 residues. The germline V gene encodes CDR1 SGHDT and CDR2 YYEEEE. Trimming removed 3 bases from V and 1 base from J; junction bases left unmatched: 3. Here the CDR3 reads CASSSWTGNTEAFF. Written as DNA, the CDR3 is TGTGCCAGCAGCTCATGGACAGGGAACACTGAAGCTTTCTTT.

J is TRBJ1-4 and V is TRBV29-1; 7 nucleotides line up with TRBD1. Trimming removed 0 bases from V and 0 bases from J; junction bases left unmatched: 1. From germline, CDR1 is SQVTM and CDR2 ANQGSEA. The length of the CDR3 is 15 residues. The CDR3 nucleotides read TGCAGCGTTGAAGACGGGACAGCAACTAATGAAAAACTGTTTTTT. It is translated as CSVEDGTATNEKLFF.

V is TRBV27 and J is TRBJ2-4; tentatively, D is TRBD1 or TRBD2 (5 bases each). The germline V gene has CDR1 MNHEY and CDR2 SMNVEV (reference sequence). Trimming removed 7 bases at V and 6 bases at J, with 13 bases between. The CDR3 is 13 residues long. The CDR3 DNA follows: TGTGCCAGCATGCAAGGGGCGGGAAACATTCAGTACTTC. The encoded protein is CASMQGAGNIQYF.

The chain carries TRBV6-2 or TRBV6-3 and TRBJ2-7, with TRBD2 matching 14 bases. Losses at the gene ends were 0 bases for V and 6 bases for J; bases not matched to a gene: 1. There are 15 residues in the CDR3. Germline V gives CDR1 MNHEY, CDR2 SVGEGT. The CDR3 DNA reads as TGTGCCAGCAGTTACTCCGGACTAGCGGGAGGCGAGCAGTACTTC. This gives the protein CASSYSGLAGGEQYF.